Following are 16 T cell receptor beta chains from one sample sequenced in a study of blood T cell repertoires in COVID-19. This table comes from immunoSEQ multiplex PCR, and its TCRdb copy is limited to in-frame clones, with some not included. The sample yields approximately 250,000 clones, 86% seen once. Material: peripheral blood. Receptors were obtained from a woman between 65 and 79 years old with COVID-19, enrolled during active disease.

Turning to this clone: A much larger clone differs by one base, so this may be a read error. The same CDR3 arises from other DNA sequences in this sample as well. V and J are TRBV2 and TRBJ1-6; 7 nucleotides match TRBD1. The CDR3 has 14 residues. V gave up 4 bases and J gave up 7 bases; unmatched junction bases: 4. Germline lookup yields CDR1 SNHLY and CDR2 FYNNEI. CDR3 in amino acids: CASSGQGENSPLHF. DNA of the CDR3: TGTGCCAGCAGTGGACAGGGTGAAAATTCACCCCTCCACTTT. Full variable domain (rest looked up from reference TRBV2 and TRBJ1-6): EPEVTQTPSHQVTQMGQEVILRCVPISNHLYFYWYRQILGQKVEFLVSFYNNEISEKSEIFDDQFSVERPDGSNFTLKIRSTKLEDSAMYFCASSGQGENSPLHFGNGTRLTVT.

The V gene is TRBV7-2, the J gene TRBJ2-5, with 9 bases fitting TRBD2. With V trimmed by 5 bases and J by 2 bases, 3 bases remained unmatched. The germline V gene has CDR1 SGHTA and CDR2 FQGNSA. The CDR3 is made up of 14 amino acids. The CDR3, as DNA: TGTGCCAGCAGCAACCTAGCGGGACAAGAGACCCAGTACTTC. Its protein is CASSNLAGQETQYF.

This sequence joins TRBV24-1 and TRBJ2-1, with TRBD2 matching over 7 bases. The CDR3 is 16 residues long. After removal of 3 bases from V and 8 bases from J, the junction contained 12 bases not matched to a gene. Germline CDR1 and CDR2: KGHDR and SFDVKD. The CDR3 DNA follows: TGTGCCACCAGTGATCACCGGGACTATGGAGACGATGAGCAGTTCTTC. Its protein is CATSDHRDYGDDEQFF.

V is TRBV21-1 and J is TRBJ1-3; the table calls TRBD1, which could not be checked here. TRBV21-1 is a documented pseudogene. This CDR3 is built from 15 residues. This CDR3 reads CASSKERGTGNTIYF. The CDR3 DNA reads TGTGCCAGCAGCAAAGAAAGGGGGACTGGAAACACCATATATTTT.

The genes are TRBV19 and TRBJ1-1; possibly TRBD1 for D (5 bases). The germline V and J ends were trimmed by 0 bases and 3 bases, with 14 bases remaining between them. CDR1 LNHDA and CDR2 SQIVND come from the germline V gene (reference sequence). The CDR3 is 16 residues long. The CDR3 here is CASSIEPGLWDTEAFF. DNA of the CDR3: TGTGCCAGTAGTATAGAGCCAGGGCTTTGGGACACTGAAGCTTTCTTT.

This clone was counted a single time. The CDR3 protein is CASISRMGLANGTDTQYF. The CDR3 nucleotides read TGTGCCAGCATATCCCGCATGGGACTAGCGAATGGCACAGATACGCAGTATTTT. V gene TRBV21-1 combines with J gene TRBJ2-3; whether TRBD2, the table's D call, matches the DNA was not checked. TRBV21-1 is marked as a pseudogene. The CDR3 consists of 18 residues.

The chain has TRBV5-1 and TRBJ1-5; 7 bases map to TRBD1. The CDR3 length is 14 residues. The germline V gene encodes CDR1 SGHRS and CDR2 YFSETQ. Trimming at V came to 3 bases and at J to 7 bases, leaving 7 bases not matched to a gene. In DNA form, the CDR3 reads TGCGCCAGCAGCTCGGGACAGTTGGGCCAGCCCCAGCATTTT. It translates to CASSSGQLGQPQHF.

CDR3 DNA: TGTGCCACCAACACAGGGGGTTGGAATGAAAAACTGTTTTTT. This sequence encodes CATNTGGWNEKLFF. The V gene is TRBV19, the J gene TRBJ1-4, with TRBD1 matching over 8 bases. The CDR3 totals 14 residues. Germline CDR1 reads LNHDA; CDR2 reads SQIVND (reference sequence). The V gene end was trimmed by 10 bases and the J gene end by 5 bases; junction bases not matched to a gene: 9.

This sequence joins TRBV20-1 and TRBJ1-2; possibly TRBD1 for D (6 bases). CDR1 DFQATT and CDR2 SNEGSKA come from the germline V gene (reference sequence). The CDR3 has 11 residues. V gave up 6 bases and J gave up 8 bases, with 13 bases separating them. The CDR3 bases are TGCAGTGCCAGCCCAGGGGTCGGCTACACCTTC. This gives the protein CSASPGVGYTF.

There are many counts of this clone. The rearrangement joins TRBV2 to TRBJ1-2; D perhaps matches TRBD1 (5 bases). The V end lost 8 bases, the J end lost 6 bases, and 22 bases lay between the germline ends. CDR1 is SNHLY and CDR2 is FYNNEI in the germline V gene. This CDR3 comprises 15 residues. The CDR3 DNA follows: TGTGCCAGCTCCCCCCGGGAGCAGGGAAAGGATGGCTACACCTTC. This encodes CASSPREQGKDGYTF.

The genes are TRBV21-1 and TRBJ1-2. TRBV21-1 is an annotated pseudogene. The CDR3 consists of 17 residues. The CDR3 here is CASSKAPLGGRTDGYTF. CDR3 bases: TGTGCCAGCAGCAAAGCCCCCTTGGGAGGGAGGACGGATGGCTACACCTTC.

The genes are TRBV5-6 and TRBJ1-5; 7 positions agree with TRBD1. The V gene end was trimmed by 3 bases and the J gene end by 4 bases; junction bases not matched to a gene: 4. This CDR3 is built from 14 residues. Germline lookup yields CDR1 SGHDT and CDR2 YYEEEE. This CDR3 reads CASSSGQTNQPQHF. The CDR3 nucleotides read TGTGCCAGCAGCTCGGGACAGACTAATCAGCCCCAGCATTTT.

The V gene is TRBV19, the J gene TRBJ2-7; the D gene is possibly TRBD2 (6 bases). V shed 7 bases and J shed 4 bases, with 17 bases lying between them. CDR1 is LNHDA, CDR2 SQIVND, per germline (reference sequence). The CDR3 runs 14 residues. The CDR3 bases are TGTGCCAGTACCCCCAGTCCGGGAGAATACGAGCAGTACTTC. Protein product: CASTPSPGEYEQYF.

The J gene is TRBJ2-1, the V gene TRBV2; the D gene is possibly TRBD2 (5 bases). The V gene's germline CDR1 is SNHLY and CDR2 FYNNEI. The length of the CDR3 is 12 residues. V was trimmed by 6 bases and J by 5 bases, leaving 8 bases between them. CDR3 in DNA: TGTGCCAGCAGGAGGGATGACAATGAGCAGTTCTTC. Translated: CASRRDDNEQFF.

The chain is built from TRBV7-2 and TRBJ2-1; D is possibly TRBD1 (6 bases). The CDR3 runs 15 residues. Germline lookup yields CDR1 SGHTA and CDR2 FQGNSA. Trimming removed 4 bases from V and 13 bases from J, with 23 bases in between. CDR3 sequence reads: CASSSPTSDRQLQFF. In DNA form, the CDR3 reads TGTGCCAGCAGCTCACCTACCTCAGACAGGCAGCTTCAGTTCTTC.

The rearrangement joins TRBV13 to TRBJ2-7; 8 nucleotides match TRBD2. The V and J ends lost 6 bases and 3 bases, in that order; junction bases with no gene match: 10. CDR3 length equals 15 residues. The V gene's germline CDR1 is PRHDT and CDR2 FYEKMQ (reference sequence). CDR3 nucleotides: TGTGCCAGCAGGCAATCCGGGACTAGTCTCTACGAGCAGTACTTC. Translated, it gives CASRQSGTSLYEQYF.